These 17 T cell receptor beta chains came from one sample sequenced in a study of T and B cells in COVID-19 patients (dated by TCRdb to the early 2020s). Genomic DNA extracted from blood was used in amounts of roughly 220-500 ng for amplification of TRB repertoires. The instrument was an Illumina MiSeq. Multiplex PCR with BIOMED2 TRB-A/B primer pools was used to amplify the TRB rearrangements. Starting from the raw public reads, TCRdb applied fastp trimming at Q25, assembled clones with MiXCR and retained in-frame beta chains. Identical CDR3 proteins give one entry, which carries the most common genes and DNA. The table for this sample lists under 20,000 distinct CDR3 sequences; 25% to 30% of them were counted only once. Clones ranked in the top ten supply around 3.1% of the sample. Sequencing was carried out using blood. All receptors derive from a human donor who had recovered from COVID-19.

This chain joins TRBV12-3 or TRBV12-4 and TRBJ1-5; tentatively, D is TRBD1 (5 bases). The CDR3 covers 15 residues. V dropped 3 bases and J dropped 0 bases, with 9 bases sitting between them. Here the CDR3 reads CASSFGGYSNQPQHF. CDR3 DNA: TGTGCCAGCAGTTTCGGGGGGTATAGCAATCAGCCCCAGCATTTT.

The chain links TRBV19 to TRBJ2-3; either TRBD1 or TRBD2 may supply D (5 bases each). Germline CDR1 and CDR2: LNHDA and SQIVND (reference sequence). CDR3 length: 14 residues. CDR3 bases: TGTGTTAGTAGTGTACGACAGCGGACAGATACGCAGTATTTT. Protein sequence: CVSSVRQRTDTQYF.

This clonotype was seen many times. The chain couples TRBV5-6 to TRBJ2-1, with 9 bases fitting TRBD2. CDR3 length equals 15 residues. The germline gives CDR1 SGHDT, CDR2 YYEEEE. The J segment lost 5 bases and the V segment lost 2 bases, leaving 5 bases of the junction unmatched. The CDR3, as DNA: TGTGCCAGCAGCTTTAGGACTAGCGCAGACAATGAGCAGTTCTTC. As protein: CASSFRTSADNEQFF.

The CDR3 is CASSPRGGSNTIYF. The CDR3 region has the DNA TGTGCCAGCAGCCCGAGGGGGGGTAGCAACACCATATATTTT. The chain has TRBV13 and TRBJ1-3; possibly TRBD1 for D (6 bases). V was clipped by 5 bases and J by 7 bases, with 15 bases between them. The germline CDR1 and CDR2 sequences are PRHDT and FYEKMQ (reference sequence). CDR3 length equals 14 residues.

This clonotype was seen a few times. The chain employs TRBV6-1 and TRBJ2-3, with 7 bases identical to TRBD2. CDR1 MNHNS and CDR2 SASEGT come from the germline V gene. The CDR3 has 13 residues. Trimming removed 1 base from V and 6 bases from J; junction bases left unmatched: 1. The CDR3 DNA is TGTGCCAGCAGTGAAGGGGGGGGGGATACGCAGTATTTT. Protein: CASSEGGGDTQYF.

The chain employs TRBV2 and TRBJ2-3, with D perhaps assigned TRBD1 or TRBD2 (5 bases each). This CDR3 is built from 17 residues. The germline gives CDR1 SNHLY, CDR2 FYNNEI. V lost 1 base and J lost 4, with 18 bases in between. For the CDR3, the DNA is TGTGCCAGCAGTGAAGAGGGGACGGGGTCGAGGGCAGATACGCAGTATTTT. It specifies CASSEEGTGSRADTQYF.

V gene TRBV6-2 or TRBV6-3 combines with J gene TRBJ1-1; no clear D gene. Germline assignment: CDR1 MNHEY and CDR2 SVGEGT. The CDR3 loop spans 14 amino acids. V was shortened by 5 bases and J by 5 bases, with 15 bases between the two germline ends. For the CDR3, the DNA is TGTGCCAGCAGTCCCACTTGGGTCGGGACTGAAGCTTTCTTT. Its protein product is CASSPTWVGTEAFF.

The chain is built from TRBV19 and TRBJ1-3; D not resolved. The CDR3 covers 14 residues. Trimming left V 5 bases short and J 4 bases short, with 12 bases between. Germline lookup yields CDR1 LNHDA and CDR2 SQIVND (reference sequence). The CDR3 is CASSLQWRGNTIYF. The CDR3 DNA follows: TGTGCCAGTAGTCTACAATGGAGGGGAAACACCATATATTTT.

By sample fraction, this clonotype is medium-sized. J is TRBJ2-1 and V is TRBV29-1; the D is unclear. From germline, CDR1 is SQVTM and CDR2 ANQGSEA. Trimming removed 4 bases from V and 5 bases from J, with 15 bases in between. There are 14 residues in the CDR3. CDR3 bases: TGCAGCGTTGTCGACTCAACTCTAAACAATGAGCAGTTCTTC. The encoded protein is CSVVDSTLNNEQFF.

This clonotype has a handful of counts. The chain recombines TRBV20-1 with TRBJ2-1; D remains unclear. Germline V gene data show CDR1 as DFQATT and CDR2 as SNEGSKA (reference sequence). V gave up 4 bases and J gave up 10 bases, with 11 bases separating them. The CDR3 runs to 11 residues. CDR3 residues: CSAKSALEQFF. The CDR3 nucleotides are TGCAGTGCTAAAAGCGCATTGGAGCAGTTCTTC.

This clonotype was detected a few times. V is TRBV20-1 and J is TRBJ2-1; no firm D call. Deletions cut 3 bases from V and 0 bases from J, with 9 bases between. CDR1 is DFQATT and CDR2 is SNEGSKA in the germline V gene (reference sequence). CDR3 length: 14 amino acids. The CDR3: CSASPASSYNEQFF. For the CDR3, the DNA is TGCAGTGCTAGCCCAGCTAGCTCCTACAATGAGCAGTTCTTC.

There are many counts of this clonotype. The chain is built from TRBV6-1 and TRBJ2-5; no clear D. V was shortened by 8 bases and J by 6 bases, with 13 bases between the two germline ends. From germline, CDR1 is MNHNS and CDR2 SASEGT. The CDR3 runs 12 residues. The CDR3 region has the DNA TGTGCCAGCGACACCCTAGGAAAGACCCAGTACTTC. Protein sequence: CASDTLGKTQYF.

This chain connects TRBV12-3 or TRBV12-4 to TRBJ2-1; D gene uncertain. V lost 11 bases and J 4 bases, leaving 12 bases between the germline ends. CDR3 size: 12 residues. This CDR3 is CAWGWAYNEQFF. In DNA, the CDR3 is TGTGCCTGGGGATGGGCTTACAATGAGCAGTTCTTC.

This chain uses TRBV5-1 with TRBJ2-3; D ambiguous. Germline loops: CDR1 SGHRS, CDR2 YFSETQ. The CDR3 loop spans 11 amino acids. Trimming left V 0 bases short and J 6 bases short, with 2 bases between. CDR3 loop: CASSLDDTQYF. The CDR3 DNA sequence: TGCGCCAGCAGCTTGGATGATACGCAGTATTTT.

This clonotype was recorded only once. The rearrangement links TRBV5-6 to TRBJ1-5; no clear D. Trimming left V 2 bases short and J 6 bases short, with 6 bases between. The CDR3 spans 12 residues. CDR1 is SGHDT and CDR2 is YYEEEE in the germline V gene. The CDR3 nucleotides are TGTGCCAGCAGCTTTAACGCTCAGCCCCAGCATTTT. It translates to CASSFNAQPQHF.

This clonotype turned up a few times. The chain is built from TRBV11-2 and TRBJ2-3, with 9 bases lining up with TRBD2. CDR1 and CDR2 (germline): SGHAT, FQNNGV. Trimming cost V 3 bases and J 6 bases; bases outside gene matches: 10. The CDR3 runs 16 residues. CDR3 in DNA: TGTGCCAGCAGCTTGGGAGTAGCGGGAGTACGGGATACGCAGTATTTT. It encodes CASSLGVAGVRDTQYF.

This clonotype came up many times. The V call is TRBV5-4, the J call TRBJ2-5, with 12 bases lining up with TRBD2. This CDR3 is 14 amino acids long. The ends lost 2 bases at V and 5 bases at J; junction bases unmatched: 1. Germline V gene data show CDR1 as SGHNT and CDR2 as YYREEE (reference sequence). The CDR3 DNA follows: TGTGCCAGCAGCTTCCTAGCGGGAGGGGAGACCCAGTACTTC. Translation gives CASSFLAGGETQYF.